The subject of this entry is one T cell receptor (beta chain). The table lists this clonotype with a few counts. Its antigen has not been determined. Base qualities are missing; no much larger clone stands one base away. TCR cDNA was synthesized by 5'RACE template switching, which introduced a universal primer site and unique molecular identifiers. cDNA synthesis was primed from both the TCR alpha and TCR beta constant segments. Libraries were amplified in two PCR steps, with sample barcodes and sequencing adapters added in the second step. Sequencing of libraries was performed on Illumina HiSeq 2500 (2x100 bp) or NovaSeq (2x150 bp). For the original study's pipeline: MIGEC was used to demultiplex reads and collapse the reads into UMI consensus sequences, and MiXCR was used for V(D)J alignment. Vaccine-responding clonotypes were identified with edgeR using replicate PBMC samples, with FDR below 0.01 and a log2 fold change above 5 up to day 15 being required. Each bulk clonotype was labeled CD4 or CD8 based on which sequenced repertoire, CD4 or CD8, contained the clonotype at higher abundance. The public reads were reanalyzed by TCRdb: fastp trimming at Q25, MiXCR alignment, in-frame beta chains only. Rows are combined by CDR3 protein, so each entry shows the most common genes and DNA. For this entry, the V and J calls and clone size follow TCRdb and not the study's own pipeline. Recorded for this sample are approximately 300,000 distinct CDR3 sequences; around 7% of them occurred a single time. The leading ten clones occupy 18% of the sample.

This sample was included in a study of T cells after yellow fever vaccination (dated by TCRdb to between 2018 and 2021). Turning to the overall study: Libraries from fractions with low cell numbers were prepared with the SMART-Seq v4 Ultra Low Input RNA kit. Bulk TCR alpha and beta repertoires were sequenced longitudinally to track T-cell clones before and after primary and booster YFV17D yellow fever vaccination. Two healthy male donors, one aged 18 to 30 and one aged 30 to 39 years, were included in the cohort. Bulk PBMC replicates and cell subsets were isolated from blood drawn at multiple timepoints before and after both primary and secondary immunization.

Reading the label with the study, this specimen's treatment or condition is: live attenuated yellow fever vaccine strain. Two biological replicates of bulk PBMCs were collected at each blood-draw timepoint. PBMCs were isolated from peripheral blood using a standard Ficoll-Paque protocol. RNA was extracted with TriZol from bulk PBMCs, CD4 and CD8 fractions, and dextramer-positive and dextramer-negative fractions. Including cysteine and phenylalanine, the CDR3 has 15 amino acids. Only the CDR3 portion is preserved as DNA: 45 bases, with reading frame beginning at the first base. CDR1 and CDR2, looked up from the germline V gene, are SQVTM and ANQGSEA. V sheds 6 bases and J sheds 4 bases, leaving 16 bases between their ends. The investigation overall reported the following: A small fraction of clonotypes showed up in both the CD4 and CD8 compartments, probably as a result of convergent recombination. Compared with the primary T-cell response, the secondary T-cell response was faster but weaker, reaching its peak on day 5 rather than on day 15. Because the study included only a couple of donors, the extent to which the findings can be generalized is limited. Because abundant contaminating clonotypes from the bulk population could be contained in FACS-sorted repertoires, computational filtering was required. Most clones expanded after primary vaccination (about 95% of CD4 and about 85% of CD8) were re-detected after the booster, suggesting that broad memory maintenance occurred.

This sequence uses TRBV29-1 and TRBJ2-6, with an unclear D gene assignment. The source was PBMCs, collected approximately 47 days after the first yellow fever vaccination. The sequence was obtained from a man between 18 and 29 years old who received the YFV17D yellow fever vaccine. At the DNA level, the sequence is TGCAGCGTCCACCCGGTGGCCACCGGGGCCAACGTCCTGACTTTC. The translation is CSVHPVATGANVLTF.